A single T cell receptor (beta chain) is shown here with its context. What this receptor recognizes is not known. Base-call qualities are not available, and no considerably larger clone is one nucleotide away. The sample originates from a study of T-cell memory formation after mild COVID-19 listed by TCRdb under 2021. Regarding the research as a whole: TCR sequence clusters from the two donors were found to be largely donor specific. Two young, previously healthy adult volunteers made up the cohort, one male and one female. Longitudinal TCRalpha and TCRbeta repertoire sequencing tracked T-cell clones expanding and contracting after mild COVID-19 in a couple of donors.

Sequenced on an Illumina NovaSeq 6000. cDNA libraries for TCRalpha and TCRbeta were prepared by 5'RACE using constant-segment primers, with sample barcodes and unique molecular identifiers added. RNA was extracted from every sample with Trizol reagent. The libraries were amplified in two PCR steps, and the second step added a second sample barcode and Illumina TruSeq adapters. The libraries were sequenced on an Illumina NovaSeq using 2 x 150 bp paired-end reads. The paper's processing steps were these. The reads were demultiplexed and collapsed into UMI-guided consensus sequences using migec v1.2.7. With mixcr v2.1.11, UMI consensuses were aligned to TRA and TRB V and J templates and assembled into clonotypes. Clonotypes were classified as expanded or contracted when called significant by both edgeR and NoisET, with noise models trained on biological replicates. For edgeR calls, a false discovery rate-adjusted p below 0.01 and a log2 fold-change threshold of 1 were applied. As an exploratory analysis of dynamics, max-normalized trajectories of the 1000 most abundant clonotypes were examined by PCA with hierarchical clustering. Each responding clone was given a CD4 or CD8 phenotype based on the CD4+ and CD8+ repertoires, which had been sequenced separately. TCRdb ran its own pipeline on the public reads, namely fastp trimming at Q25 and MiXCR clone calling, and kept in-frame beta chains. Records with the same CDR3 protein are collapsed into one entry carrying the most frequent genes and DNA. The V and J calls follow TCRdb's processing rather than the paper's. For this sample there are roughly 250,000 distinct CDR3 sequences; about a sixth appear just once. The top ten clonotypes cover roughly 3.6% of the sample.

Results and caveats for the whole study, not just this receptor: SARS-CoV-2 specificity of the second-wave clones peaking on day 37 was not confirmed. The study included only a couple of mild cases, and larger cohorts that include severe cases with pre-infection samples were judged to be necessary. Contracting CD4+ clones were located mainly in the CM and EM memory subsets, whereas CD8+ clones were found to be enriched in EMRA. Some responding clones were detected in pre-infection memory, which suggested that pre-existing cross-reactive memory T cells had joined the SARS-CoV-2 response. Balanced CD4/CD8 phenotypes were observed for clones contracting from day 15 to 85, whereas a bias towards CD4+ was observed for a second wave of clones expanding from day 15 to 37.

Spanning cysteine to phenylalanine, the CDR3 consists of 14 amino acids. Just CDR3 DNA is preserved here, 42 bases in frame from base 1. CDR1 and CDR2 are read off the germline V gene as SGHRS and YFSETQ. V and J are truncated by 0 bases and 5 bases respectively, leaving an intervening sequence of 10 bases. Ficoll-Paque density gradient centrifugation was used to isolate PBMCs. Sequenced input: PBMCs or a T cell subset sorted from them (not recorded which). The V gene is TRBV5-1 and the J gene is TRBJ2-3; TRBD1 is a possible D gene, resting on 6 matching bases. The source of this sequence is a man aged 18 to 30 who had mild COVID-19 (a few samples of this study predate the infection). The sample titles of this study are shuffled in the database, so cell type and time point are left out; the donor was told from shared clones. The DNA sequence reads TGCGCCAGCAGCTTGGCAGGGGTAGTAGATACGCAGTATTTT. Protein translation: CASSLAGVVDTQYF. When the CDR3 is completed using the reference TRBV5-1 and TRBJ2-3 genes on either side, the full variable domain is KAGVTQTPRYLIKTRGQQVTLSCSPISGHRSVSWYQQTPGQGLQFLFEYFSETQRNKGNFPGRFSGRQFSNSRSEMNVSTLELGDSALYLCASSLAGVVDTQYFGPGTRLTVL.